These 8 T cell receptor beta chains share one sample of origin, sequenced in a study of T cell responses to AZD1222 COVID-19 vaccine. The table came from immunoSEQ multiplex PCR; TCRdb's copy has only in-frame clones and leaves some out. This table holds 100,000 to 150,000 clones, roughly 89% found once. Here the sequenced sample was peripheral blood, taken on day 0 of AZD1222 vaccination. The origin of the receptors is an adult in good health.

V is TRBV6-5 and J is TRBJ1-6; D is perhaps TRBD1 (5 bases). Trimming took 5 bases from V and 10 from J, leaving 15 bases between them. Germline lookup yields CDR1 MNHEY and CDR2 SVGAGI. The CDR3 length is 14 residues. Here the CDR3 reads CASSLRQGWSPLHF. CDR3 DNA: TGTGCCAGCAGTCTTCGCCAGGGCTGGTCACCCCTCCACTTT.

V is TRBV28 and J is TRBJ2-5; maybe TRBD2 (5 bases). Germline V CDR1 and CDR2: MDHEN, SYDVKM. Trimming removed 2 bases from V and 5 bases from J, with 15 bases in between. The CDR3 totals 15 residues. The CDR3 nucleotides are TGTGCCAGCAGTTTAGGTCGTATTCGCGGGGAGACCCAGTACTTC. Encoded protein: CASSLGRIRGETQYF.

This clone was seen only a few times. The chain uses TRBV4-1 and TRBJ1-6, with D maybe TRBD1 (6 bases). V was cut by 5 bases and J by 7 bases, with 18 bases left in between. The CDR3 consists of 16 residues. From germline, CDR1 is MGHRA and CDR2 YSYEKL. The chain's CDR3 is CASSSRRGDPNSPLHF. The CDR3 DNA sequence: TGCGCCAGCAGCTCCAGGAGGGGGGACCCAAATTCACCCCTCCACTTT.

The V gene is TRBV10-3, the J gene TRBJ1-1; D gene ambiguous. Trimming cost V 3 bases and J 5 bases, with 13 bases left between them. The CDR3 is made up of 14 amino acids. Germline-derived CDR1 and CDR2 are ENHRY and SYGVKD. The CDR3 nucleotides read TGTGCCATCAGTGAAGTAGTTGGGGAAACTGAAGCTTTCTTT. It encodes CAISEVVGETEAFF.

The rearrangement uses TRBV15 and TRBJ1-4, with TRBD1 matching 7 bases. The V gene's germline CDR1 is LNHNV and CDR2 YYDKDF (reference sequence). This CDR3 has 15 residues. V shed 5 bases, J shed 5 bases, and the junction held 8 bases outside the gene matches. CDR3 region: CATSGQVLGNEKLFF. The CDR3 nucleotides are TGTGCCACCAGCGGACAGGTACTGGGGAATGAAAAACTGTTTTTT.

The J gene is TRBJ2-3, the V gene TRBV30; 10 nucleotides match TRBD1. The junction had 5 bases not matched to a gene; V was cut back by 0 bases and J by 5 bases. The germline V gene has CDR1 GTSNPN and CDR2 SVGIG (reference sequence). This CDR3 contains 15 residues. CDR3 sequence reads: CAWSVKTGGRDTQYF. CDR3 sequence (DNA): TGTGCCTGGAGTGTAAAGACAGGGGGCAGAGATACGCAGTATTTT. Full variable domain (rest looked up from reference TRBV30 and TRBJ2-3): SQTIHQWPATLVQPVGSPLSLECTVEGTSNPNLYWYRQAAGRGLQLLFYSVGIGQISSEVPQNLSASRPQDRQFILSSKKLLLSDSGFYLCAWSVKTGGRDTQYFGPGTRLTVL.

This chain connects TRBV27 to TRBJ1-1, with D maybe TRBD1 (5 bases). This CDR3 has 15 residues. The V end was cut by 0 bases, the J end by 5 bases, with 13 bases between. The germline V gene encodes CDR1 MNHEY and CDR2 SMNVEV (reference sequence). DNA of the CDR3: TGTGCCAGCAGTTTATCCCCGGCCGGGGGAACTGAAGCTTTCTTT. Protein sequence: CASSLSPAGGTEAFF.

This clone showed up just once. The V gene is TRBV7-9, the J gene TRBJ1-2; D possibly corresponds to TRBD1 (5 bases). CDR1 is SEHNR and CDR2 is FQNEAQ in the germline V gene (reference sequence). Between the trimmed V and J ends, which lost 5 bases and 4 bases, there was a span of 8 bases. CDR3 length: 12 residues. The CDR3 is CASSRQSYGYTF. The CDR3, as DNA: TGTGCCAGCAGCCGACAGAGCTATGGCTACACCTTC.